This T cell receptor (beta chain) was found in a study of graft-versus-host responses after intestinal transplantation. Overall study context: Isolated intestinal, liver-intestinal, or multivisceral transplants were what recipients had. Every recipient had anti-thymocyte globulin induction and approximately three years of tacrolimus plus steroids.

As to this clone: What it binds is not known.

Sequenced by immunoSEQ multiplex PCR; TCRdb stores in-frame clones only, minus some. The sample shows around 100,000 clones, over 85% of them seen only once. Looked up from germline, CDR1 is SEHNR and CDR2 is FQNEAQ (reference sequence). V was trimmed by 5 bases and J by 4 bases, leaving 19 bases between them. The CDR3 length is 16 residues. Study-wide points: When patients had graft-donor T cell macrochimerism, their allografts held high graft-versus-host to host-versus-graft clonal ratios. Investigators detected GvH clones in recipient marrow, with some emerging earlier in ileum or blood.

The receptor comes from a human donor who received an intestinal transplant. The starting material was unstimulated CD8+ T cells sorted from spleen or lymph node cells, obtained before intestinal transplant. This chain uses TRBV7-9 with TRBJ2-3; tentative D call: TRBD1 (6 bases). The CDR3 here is CASSTYRDLMADTQYF. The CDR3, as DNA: TGTGCCAGCAGCACCTACAGGGATTTAATGGCAGATACGCAGTATTTT. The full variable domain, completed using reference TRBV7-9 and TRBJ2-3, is DTGVSQNPRHKITKRGQNVTFRCDPISEHNRLYWYRQTLGQGPEFLTYFQNEAQLEKSRLLSDRFSAERPKGSFSTLEIQRTEQGDSAMYLCASSTYRDLMADTQYFGPGTRLTVL.